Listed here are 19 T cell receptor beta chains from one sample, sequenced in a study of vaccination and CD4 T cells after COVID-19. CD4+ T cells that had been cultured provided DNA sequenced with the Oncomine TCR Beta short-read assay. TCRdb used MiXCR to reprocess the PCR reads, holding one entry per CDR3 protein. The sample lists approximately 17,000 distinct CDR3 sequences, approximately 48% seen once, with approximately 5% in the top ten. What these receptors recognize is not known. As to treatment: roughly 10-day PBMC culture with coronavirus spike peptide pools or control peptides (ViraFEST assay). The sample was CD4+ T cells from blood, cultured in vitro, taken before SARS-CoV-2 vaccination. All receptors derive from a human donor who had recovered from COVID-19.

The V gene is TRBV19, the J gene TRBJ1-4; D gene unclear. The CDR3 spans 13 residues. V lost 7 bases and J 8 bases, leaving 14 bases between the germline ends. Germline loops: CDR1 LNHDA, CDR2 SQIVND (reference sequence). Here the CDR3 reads CASKPLGGEKLFF. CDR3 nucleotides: TGTGCCAGTAAACCATTGGGAGGAGAAAAACTGTTTTTT.

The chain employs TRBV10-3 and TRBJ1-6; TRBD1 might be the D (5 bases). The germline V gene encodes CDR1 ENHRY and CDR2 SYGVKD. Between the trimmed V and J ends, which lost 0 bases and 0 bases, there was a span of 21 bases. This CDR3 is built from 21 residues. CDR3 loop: CAISESTGGQQSSSYNSPLHF. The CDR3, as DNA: TGTGCCATCAGTGAGTCAACGGGTGGACAACAGAGCAGCTCCTATAATTCACCCCTCCACTTT.

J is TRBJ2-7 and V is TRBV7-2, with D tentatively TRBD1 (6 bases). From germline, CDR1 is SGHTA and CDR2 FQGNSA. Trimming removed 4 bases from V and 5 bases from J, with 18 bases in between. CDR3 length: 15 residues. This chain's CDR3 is CASSSAGDRGNEQYF. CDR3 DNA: TGTGCCAGCAGCTCGGCAGGGGATAGGGGGAACGAGCAGTACTTC. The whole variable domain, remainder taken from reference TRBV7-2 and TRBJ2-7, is GAGVSQSPSNKVTEKGKDVELRCDPISGHTALYWYRQSLGQGLEFLIYFQGNSAPDKSGLPSDRFSAERTGGSVSTLTIQRTQQEDSAVYLCASSSAGDRGNEQYFGPGTRLTVT.

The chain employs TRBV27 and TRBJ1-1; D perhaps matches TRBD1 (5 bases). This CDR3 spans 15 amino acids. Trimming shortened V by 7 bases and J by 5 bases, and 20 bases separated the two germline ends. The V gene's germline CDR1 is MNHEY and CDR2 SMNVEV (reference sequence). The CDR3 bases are TGTGCCAGCAACCCCCGTGGAGGGGTCGGGACTGAAGCTTTCTTT. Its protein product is CASNPRGGVGTEAFF.

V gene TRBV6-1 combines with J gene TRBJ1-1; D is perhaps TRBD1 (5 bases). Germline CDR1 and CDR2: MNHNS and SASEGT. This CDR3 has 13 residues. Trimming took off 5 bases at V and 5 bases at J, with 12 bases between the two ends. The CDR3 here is CASSRIGETEAFF. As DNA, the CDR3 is TGTGCCAGCAGTCGAATAGGGGAAACTGAAGCTTTCTTT.

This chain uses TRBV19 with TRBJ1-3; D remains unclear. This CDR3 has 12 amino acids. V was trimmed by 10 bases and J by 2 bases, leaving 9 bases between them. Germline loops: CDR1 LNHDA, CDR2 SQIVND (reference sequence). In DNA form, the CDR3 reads TGTGCCACTGGGCGGGCTGGAAACACCATATATTTT. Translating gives CATGRAGNTIYF.

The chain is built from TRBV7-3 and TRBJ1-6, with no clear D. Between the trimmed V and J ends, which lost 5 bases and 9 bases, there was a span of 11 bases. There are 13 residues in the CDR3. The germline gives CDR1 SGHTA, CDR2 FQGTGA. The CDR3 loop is CASSLTAGSPLHF. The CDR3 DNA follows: TGTGCCAGCAGCCTCACGGCCGGTTCACCCCTCCACTTT.

In DNA form, the CDR3 reads TGCAGTGCTAGCTCCGGGGGATACGATCAGCCCCAGCATTTT. This translates into CSASSGGYDQPQHF. This chain joins TRBV20-1 and TRBJ1-5; a weak D match, TRBD1 (5 bases). V was pared by 3 bases and J by 5 bases, with 14 bases between. Looked up from germline, CDR1 is DFQATT and CDR2 is SNEGSKA (reference sequence). CDR3 length: 14 residues.

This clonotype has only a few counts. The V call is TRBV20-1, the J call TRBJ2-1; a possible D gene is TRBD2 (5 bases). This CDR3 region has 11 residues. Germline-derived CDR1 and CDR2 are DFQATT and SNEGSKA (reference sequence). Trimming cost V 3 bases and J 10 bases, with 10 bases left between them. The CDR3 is CSASISVEQFF. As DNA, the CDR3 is TGCAGTGCTAGCATTAGCGTCGAGCAGTTCTTC.

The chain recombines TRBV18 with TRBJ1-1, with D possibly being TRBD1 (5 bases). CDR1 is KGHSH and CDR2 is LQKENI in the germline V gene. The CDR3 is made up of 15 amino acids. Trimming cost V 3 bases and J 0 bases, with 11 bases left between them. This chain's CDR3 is CASSPSDSMNTEAFF. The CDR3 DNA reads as TGTGCCAGCTCACCGAGCGACAGCATGAACACTGAAGCTTTCTTT.

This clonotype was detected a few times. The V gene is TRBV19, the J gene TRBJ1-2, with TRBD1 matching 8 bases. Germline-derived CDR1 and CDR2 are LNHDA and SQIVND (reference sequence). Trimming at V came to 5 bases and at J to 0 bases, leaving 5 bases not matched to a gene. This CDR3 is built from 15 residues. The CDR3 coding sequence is TGTGCCAGTAGTTTCGGACAGGGCGCTAACTATGGCTACACCTTC. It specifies CASSFGQGANYGYTF.

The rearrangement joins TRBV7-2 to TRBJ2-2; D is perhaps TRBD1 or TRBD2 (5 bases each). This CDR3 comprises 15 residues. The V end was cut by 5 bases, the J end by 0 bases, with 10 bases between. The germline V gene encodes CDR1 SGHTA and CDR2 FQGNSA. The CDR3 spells CASSPGTANTGELFF. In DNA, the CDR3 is TGTGCCAGCAGCCCCGGGACCGCGAACACCGGGGAGCTGTTTTTT.

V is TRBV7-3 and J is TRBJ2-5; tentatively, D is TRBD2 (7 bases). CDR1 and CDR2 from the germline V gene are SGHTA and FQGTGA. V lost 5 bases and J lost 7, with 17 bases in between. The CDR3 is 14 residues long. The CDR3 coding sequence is TGTGCCAGCAGCGCGTCCGGGGGGCGAGGGACCCAGTACTTC. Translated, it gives CASSASGGRGTQYF.

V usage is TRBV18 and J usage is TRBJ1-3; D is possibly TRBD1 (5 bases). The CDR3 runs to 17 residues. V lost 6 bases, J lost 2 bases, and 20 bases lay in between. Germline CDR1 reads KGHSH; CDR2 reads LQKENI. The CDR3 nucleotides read TGTGCCAGCTCCAAGAACGGAGGGGCTATCCCTGGAAACACCATATATTTT. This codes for CASSKNGGAIPGNTIYF.

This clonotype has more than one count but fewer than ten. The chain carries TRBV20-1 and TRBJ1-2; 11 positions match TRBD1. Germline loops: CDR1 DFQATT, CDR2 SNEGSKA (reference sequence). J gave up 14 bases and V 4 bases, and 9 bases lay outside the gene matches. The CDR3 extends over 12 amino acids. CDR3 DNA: TGCAGTGCTAAAAAAGGACAGGGGGCAGGAACCTTC. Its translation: CSAKKGQGAGTF.

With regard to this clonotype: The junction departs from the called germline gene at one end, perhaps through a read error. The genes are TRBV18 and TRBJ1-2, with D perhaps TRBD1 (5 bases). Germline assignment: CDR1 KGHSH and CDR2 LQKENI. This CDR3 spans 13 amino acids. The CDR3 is CASSPEGRVGYIF. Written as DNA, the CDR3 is TGTGCCAGCTCACCCGAGGGCAGGGTAGGCTACATCTTC.

The CDR3 DNA follows: TGTGCCAGCAGTTCTACCAGCACACGCGGGCAGTACTTC. Its translation: CASSSTSTRGQYF. V gene TRBV28 combines with J gene TRBJ2-7; unclear D gene. Germline loops: CDR1 MDHEN, CDR2 SYDVKM. V was trimmed by 4 bases and J by 9 bases, leaving 16 bases between them. The CDR3 has 13 residues.

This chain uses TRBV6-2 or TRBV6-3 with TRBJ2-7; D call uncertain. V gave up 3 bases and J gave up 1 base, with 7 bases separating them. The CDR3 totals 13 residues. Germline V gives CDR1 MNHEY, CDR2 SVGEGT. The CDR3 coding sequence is TGTGCCAGCAGTTATGGCGGATCCTACGAGCAGTACTTC. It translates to CASSYGGSYEQYF.

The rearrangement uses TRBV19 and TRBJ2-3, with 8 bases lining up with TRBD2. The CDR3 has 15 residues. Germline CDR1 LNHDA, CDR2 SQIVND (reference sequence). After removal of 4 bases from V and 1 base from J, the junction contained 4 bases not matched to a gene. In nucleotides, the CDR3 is TGTGCCAGTAGTAATAGCGGGATTCGCACAGATACGCAGTATTTT. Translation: CASSNSGIRTDTQYF.